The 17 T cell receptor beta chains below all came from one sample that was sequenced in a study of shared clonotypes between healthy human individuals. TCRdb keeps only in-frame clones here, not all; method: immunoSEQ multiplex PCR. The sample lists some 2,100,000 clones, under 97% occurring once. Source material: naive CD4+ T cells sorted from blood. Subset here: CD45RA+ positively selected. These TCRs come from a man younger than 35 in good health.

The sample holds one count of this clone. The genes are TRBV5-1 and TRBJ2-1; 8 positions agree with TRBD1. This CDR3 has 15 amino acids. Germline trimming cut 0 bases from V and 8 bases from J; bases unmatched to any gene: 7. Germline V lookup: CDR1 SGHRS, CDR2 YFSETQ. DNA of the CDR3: TGCGCCAGCAGCTTGGTCGGGACAGGCCTCGATGAGCAGTTCTTC. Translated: CASSLVGTGLDEQFF.

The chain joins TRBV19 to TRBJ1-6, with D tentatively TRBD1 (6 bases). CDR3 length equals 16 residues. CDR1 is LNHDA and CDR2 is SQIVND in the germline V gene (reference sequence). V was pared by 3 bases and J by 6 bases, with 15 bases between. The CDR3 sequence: CASSILGQGRNSPLHF. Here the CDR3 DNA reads TGTGCCAGTAGTATCCTTGGGCAGGGGCGTAATTCACCCCTCCACTTT.

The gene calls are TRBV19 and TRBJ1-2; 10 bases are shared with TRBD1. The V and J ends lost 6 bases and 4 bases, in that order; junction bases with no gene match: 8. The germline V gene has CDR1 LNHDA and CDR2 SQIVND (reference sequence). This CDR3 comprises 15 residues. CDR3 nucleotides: TGTGCCAGTAGCTCGACAGGGGGCGGTAGCTATGGCTACACCTTC. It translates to CASSSTGGGSYGYTF.

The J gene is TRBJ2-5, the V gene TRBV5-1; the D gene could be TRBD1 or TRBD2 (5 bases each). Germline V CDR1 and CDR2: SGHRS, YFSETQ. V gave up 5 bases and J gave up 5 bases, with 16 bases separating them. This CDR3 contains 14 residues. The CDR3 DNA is TGCGCCAGCAGTTTGAAGGGACCGCTGGAGACCCAGTACTTC. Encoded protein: CASSLKGPLETQYF.

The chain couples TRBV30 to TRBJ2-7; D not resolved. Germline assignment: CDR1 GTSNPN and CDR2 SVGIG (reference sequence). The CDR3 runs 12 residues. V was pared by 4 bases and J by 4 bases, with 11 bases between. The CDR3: CAWKPQVYEQYF. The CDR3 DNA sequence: TGTGCCTGGAAGCCGCAGGTTTACGAGCAGTACTTC.

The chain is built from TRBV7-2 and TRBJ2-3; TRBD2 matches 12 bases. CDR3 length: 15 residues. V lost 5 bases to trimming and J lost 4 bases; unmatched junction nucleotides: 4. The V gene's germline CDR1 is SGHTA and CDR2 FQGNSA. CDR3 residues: CASSPSGRGADTQYF. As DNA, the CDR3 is TGTGCCAGCAGCCCTAGCGGGAGGGGGGCAGATACGCAGTATTTT.

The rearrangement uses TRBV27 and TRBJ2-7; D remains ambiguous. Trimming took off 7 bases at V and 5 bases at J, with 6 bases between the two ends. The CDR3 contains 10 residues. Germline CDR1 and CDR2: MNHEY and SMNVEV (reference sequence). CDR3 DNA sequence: TGTGCCAGCAAAGAGGACGAGCAGTACTTC. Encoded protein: CASKEDEQYF.

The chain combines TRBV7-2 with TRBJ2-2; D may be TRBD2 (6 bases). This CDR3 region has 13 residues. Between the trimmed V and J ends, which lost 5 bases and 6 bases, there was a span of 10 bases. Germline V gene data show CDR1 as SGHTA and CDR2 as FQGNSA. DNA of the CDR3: TGTGCCAGCAGCGACCGGGACTCCGGGGAGCTGTTTTTT. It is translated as CASSDRDSGELFF. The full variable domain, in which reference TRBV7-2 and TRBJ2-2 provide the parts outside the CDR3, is GAGVSQSPSNKVTEKGKDVELRCDPISGHTALYWYRQSLGQGLEFLIYFQGNSAPDKSGLPSDRFSAERTGGSVSTLTIQRTQQEDSAVYLCASSDRDSGELFFGEGSRLTVL.

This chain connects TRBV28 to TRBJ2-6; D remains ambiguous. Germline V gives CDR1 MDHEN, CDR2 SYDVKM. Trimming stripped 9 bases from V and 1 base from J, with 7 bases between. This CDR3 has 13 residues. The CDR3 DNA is TGTGCCAGTCTAAAGTCTGGGGCCAACGTCCTGACTTTC. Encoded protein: CASLKSGANVLTF.

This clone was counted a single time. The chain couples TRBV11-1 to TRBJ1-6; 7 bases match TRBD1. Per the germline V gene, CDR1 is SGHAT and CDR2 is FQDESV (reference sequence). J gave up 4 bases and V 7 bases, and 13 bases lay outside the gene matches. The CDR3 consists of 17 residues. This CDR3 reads CASTKGNKGQYNSPLHF. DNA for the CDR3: TGTGCCAGCACCAAAGGAAACAAGGGACAGTATAATTCACCCCTCCACTTT.

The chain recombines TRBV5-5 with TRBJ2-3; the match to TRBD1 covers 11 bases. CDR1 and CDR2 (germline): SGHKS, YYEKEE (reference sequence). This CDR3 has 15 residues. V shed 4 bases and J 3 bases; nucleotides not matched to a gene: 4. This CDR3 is CASSRTGGATDTQYF. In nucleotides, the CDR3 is TGTGCCAGCAGCCGGACAGGGGGCGCGACAGATACGCAGTATTTT.

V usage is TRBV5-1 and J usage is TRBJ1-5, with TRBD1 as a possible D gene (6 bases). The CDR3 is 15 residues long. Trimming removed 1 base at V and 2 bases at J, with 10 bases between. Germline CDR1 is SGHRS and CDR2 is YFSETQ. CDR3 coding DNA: TGCGCCAGCAGCTTGACAGGGATGGGCAATCAGCCCCAGCATTTT. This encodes CASSLTGMGNQPQHF.

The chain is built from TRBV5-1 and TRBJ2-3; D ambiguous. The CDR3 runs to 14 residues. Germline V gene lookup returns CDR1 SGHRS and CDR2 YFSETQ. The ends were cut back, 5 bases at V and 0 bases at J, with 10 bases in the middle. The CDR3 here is CASSRWVSTDTQYF. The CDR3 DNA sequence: TGCGCCAGCAGTCGGTGGGTAAGCACAGATACGCAGTATTTT.

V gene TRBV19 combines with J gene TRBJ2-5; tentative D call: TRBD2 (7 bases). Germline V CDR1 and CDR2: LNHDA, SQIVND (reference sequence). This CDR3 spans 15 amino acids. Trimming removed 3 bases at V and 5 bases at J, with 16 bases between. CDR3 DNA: TGTGCCAGTAGTATGGGACTACGGAGGGGGGAGACCCAGTACTTC. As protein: CASSMGLRRGETQYF.

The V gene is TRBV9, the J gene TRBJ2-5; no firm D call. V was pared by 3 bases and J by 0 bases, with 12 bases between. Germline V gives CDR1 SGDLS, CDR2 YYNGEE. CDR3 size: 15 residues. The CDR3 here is CASSANTVYQETQYF. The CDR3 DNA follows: TGTGCCAGCAGCGCCAACACGGTGTACCAAGAGACCCAGTACTTC.

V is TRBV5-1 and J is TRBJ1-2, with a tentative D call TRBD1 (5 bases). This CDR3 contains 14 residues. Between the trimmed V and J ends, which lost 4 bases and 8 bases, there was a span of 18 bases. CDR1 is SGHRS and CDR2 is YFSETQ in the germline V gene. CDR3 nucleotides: TGCGCCAGCAGCCTCCGTGCCGACAGTGCCGGCTACACCTTC. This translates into CASSLRADSAGYTF.

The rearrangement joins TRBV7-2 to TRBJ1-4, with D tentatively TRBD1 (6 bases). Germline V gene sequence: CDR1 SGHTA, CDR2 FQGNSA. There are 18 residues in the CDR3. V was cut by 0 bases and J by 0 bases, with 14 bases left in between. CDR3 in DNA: TGTGCCAGCAGCTTAGCGTACGCGAACAGGGCAACTAATGAAAAACTGTTTTTT. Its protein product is CASSLAYANRATNEKLFF.